The rows below give T cell receptor beta chains drawn from one sample of a study of CXCR3-negative and CXCR3-positive naive CD8 T cells. TCRdb re-called the 5' RACE reads and catalogs CDR3 proteins one per entry, DNA excluded. In total, the table holds some 38,000 distinct CDR3 sequences. Sequencing input: memory CD8+ T cells from blood. The receptors shown here come from a human donor in good health. Some clones in this sample may be carry-over from other donors' samples. Each CDR3 is given with its conserved first and last residue.

V gene	J gene	CDR3 protein
TRBV29-1	TRBJ2-7	CSVERGEDEQYF
TRBV29-1	TRBJ2-5	CSAHPGAYQETQYF
TRBV7-7	TRBJ2-1	CASSTGQFHEQFF
TRBV14	TRBJ2-7	CASSQGLSLAYEQYF
TRBV7-6	TRBJ2-1	CASTSTLKSSYNEQFF
TRBV2	TRBJ2-5	CASLKDRGPQETQYF
TRBV7-2	TRBJ2-7	CASSLGLAGNYEQYF
TRBV28	TRBJ2-1	CASSSFRHSSTNEQFF
TRBV10-3	TRBJ2-1	CAIRLSERASALSSYNEQFF
TRBV6-5	TRBJ2-1	CASSYGTPGLRHEQFF
TRBV29-1	TRBJ1-1	CSPFPGRNTEAFF
TRBV12-3/TRBV12-4	TRBJ2-7	CASSPVGEQYF
TRBV6-2/TRBV6-3	TRBJ2-5	CASSSTGGASATQYF
TRBV2	TRBJ2-7	CASSDIGFSYEQYF
TRBV5-1	TRBJ2-3	CASSYLITGTTTDTQYF
TRBV24-1	TRBJ2-1	CATMGDPYNEQFF
TRBV29-1	TRBJ2-3	CSVEDGGTRAGPDTQYF
TRBV3-1	TRBJ2-7	CASSRDTYEQYF
TRBV7-8	TRBJ1-6	CASSLAGGEGEGSPLHF
TRBV7-9	TRBJ2-7	CASSFILTGTDYEQYF
TRBV20-1	TRBJ2-7	CSARDGTDTYEQYF
TRBV6-6	TRBJ2-3	CASSYTDSGLPFGDTQYF